A single sample gave rise to the 29 T cell receptor beta chains below, sequenced in a study of blood T cells in healthy people across ages. The second PCR ran roughly 6 to 11 cycles with a sample-barcoded 5' primer and J-beta primers. One entry per CDR3 protein, called by TCRdb with MiXCR from the 5' RACE reads. The table records 650,000 to 1,000,000 distinct CDR3 sequences, around 34% of them present only once. The sample was blood. The receptors stem from a young man in good health.

In its sample, this clonotype was seen many times. The V gene is TRBV5-1, the J gene TRBJ2-7; D gene uncertain. Germline CDR1 and CDR2: SGHRS and YFSETQ. Trimming pared 0 bases from V and 3 bases from J, leaving 10 bases between. There are 14 residues in the CDR3. The CDR3 DNA follows: TGCGCCAGCAGCTTGGAGGGCCTTGTCTACGAGCAGTACTTC. Amino acids: CASSLEGLVYEQYF.

This clonotype was counted a single time. The rearrangement links TRBV5-1 to TRBJ2-2; 9 nucleotides agree with TRBD1. The CDR3 contains 16 residues. Germline-derived CDR1 and CDR2 are SGHRS and YFSETQ. The junction had 6 bases not matched to a gene; V was cut back by 4 bases and J by 2 bases. The CDR3 DNA reads as TGCGCCAGCAGCCCGGACAGGGGACAAAACACCGGGGAGCTGTTTTTT. Translated, it gives CASSPDRGQNTGELFF.

The V gene is TRBV28, the J gene TRBJ1-2; the D is unclear. Germline V lookup: CDR1 MDHEN, CDR2 SYDVKM. V was pared by 8 bases and J by 8 bases, with 21 bases between. The CDR3 length is 14 residues. CDR3 in amino acids: CASFSGGRLPGYTF. The DNA of the CDR3 is TGTGCCAGCTTCTCGGGCGGGCGGCTCCCAGGCTACACCTTC.

This rearrangement joins TRBV18 to TRBJ2-5, with D possibly being TRBD1 or TRBD2 (6 bases each). This CDR3 comprises 15 residues. Trimming took 2 bases from V and 4 from J, leaving 14 bases between them. Germline V gene data show CDR1 as KGHSH and CDR2 as LQKENI. CDR3 in amino acids: CASSPSAGDSETQYF. In DNA, the CDR3 is TGTGCCAGCTCACCAAGCGCAGGGGACTCAGAGACCCAGTACTTC.

The V and J genes are TRBV29-1 and TRBJ2-2; possibly TRBD1 or TRBD2 for D (5 bases each). CDR1 is SQVTM and CDR2 is ANQGSEA in the germline V gene. Trimming took off 7 bases at V and 4 bases at J, with 19 bases between the two ends. The CDR3 consists of 15 residues. In DNA form, the CDR3 reads TGCAGCGCTTCAATCGGGAAGGGGCCCACCGGGGAGCTGTTTTTT. It translates to CSASIGKGPTGELFF.

Points on this clonotype: A read error may explain this, as a much larger clone is one base away. The J gene is TRBJ1-2, the V gene TRBV5-1; D uncertain. Germline V gene lookup returns CDR1 SGHRS and CDR2 YFSETQ. This CDR3 is 14 amino acids long. CDR3 sequence: CANSQEKPNYGYTF. The CDR3 DNA reads TGCGCCAACAGCCAGGAAAAACCTAACTATGGCTACACCTTC.

This clonotype was found a few times. The gene calls are TRBV25-1 and TRBJ2-5; D unclear. Trimming removed 3 bases from V and 4 bases from J, with 6 bases in between. This CDR3 contains 12 residues. The germline V gene has CDR1 MGHDK and CDR2 SYGVNS. The CDR3 spells CASSDFLETQYF. As DNA, the CDR3 is TGTGCCAGCAGTGATTTTTTAGAGACCCAGTACTTC.

In this sample, this clonotype turned up a few times. J is TRBJ2-2 and V is TRBV6-2 or TRBV6-3; D is possibly TRBD2 (6 bases). V was pared by 7 bases and J by 5 bases, with 23 bases between. This CDR3 spans 17 amino acids. From germline, CDR1 is MNHEY and CDR2 SVGEGT. The DNA of the CDR3 is TGTGCCAGCACCTCATCCCGAGCGGAGGGCGGGACCGGGGAGCTGTTTTTT. It specifies CASTSSRAEGGTGELFF.

The chain joins TRBV12-3 or TRBV12-4 to TRBJ2-5, with D unclear. V gave up 4 bases and J gave up 5 bases, with 17 bases separating them. The CDR3 totals 15 residues. CDR3 region: CASSSFFGRAETQYF. The CDR3 nucleotides are TGTGCCAGCAGTTCGTTCTTTGGACGCGCGGAGACCCAGTACTTC.

The chain combines TRBV30 with TRBJ2-4; D gene unclear. The DNA matches TRBJ2-5 better at its end, which makes the J call doubtful. The CDR3 length is 12 residues. Germline lookup yields CDR1 GTSNPN and CDR2 SVGIG (reference sequence). The CDR3 nucleotides read TGTGCCTGGAGGGACCGTAAAGAGACCCAGTACTTC. This translates into CAWRDRKETQYF.

This clonotype has just one count. A much more abundant neighbour one base away suggests this may be a read error. CDR3 sequence: CASSWTGYQPQHF. Here the CDR3 DNA reads TGCGCCAGCAGCTGGACAGGGTATCAGCCCCAGCATTTT. The J gene is TRBJ1-5, the V gene TRBV5-1; TRBD1 agrees at 8 bases. This CDR3 has 13 amino acids. The germline gives CDR1 SGHRS, CDR2 YFSETQ. J was trimmed by 5 bases and V by 3 bases; bases with no gene match: 1.

V usage is TRBV12-3 or TRBV12-4 and J usage is TRBJ1-5; no clear D gene. Trimming took off 5 bases at V and 7 bases at J, with 9 bases between the two ends. The CDR3 extends over 12 amino acids. The CDR3 nucleotides read TGTGCCAGCAGTAATTCGTCGCAGCCCCAGCATTTT. Amino acid sequence: CASSNSSQPQHF.

This clonotype was seen repeatedly, ten times or more. The chain employs TRBV6-5 and TRBJ2-1, with 8 bases fitting TRBD2. CDR3 length: 15 amino acids. V was clipped by 4 bases and J by 8 bases; unmatched bases: 10. CDR1 and CDR2 (germline): MNHEY, SVGAGI. CDR3 in amino acids: CASSSIAGLIDEQFF. CDR3 nucleotides: TGTGCCAGCAGTTCAATAGCGGGGCTTATTGATGAGCAGTTCTTC.

The rearrangement joins TRBV18 to TRBJ2-7; D gene unclear. With 3 bases removed from V and 0 bases from J, the gap between germline ends came to 9 bases. Per germline, CDR1 KGHSH and CDR2 LQKENI. This CDR3 has 14 amino acids. Here the CDR3 reads CASSPPVSSYEQYF. DNA of the CDR3: TGTGCCAGCTCACCGCCGGTAAGCTCCTACGAGCAGTACTTC.

V is TRBV29-1 and J is TRBJ1-1; 7 bases agree with TRBD1. CDR3 length: 15 amino acids. With V trimmed by 2 bases and J by 4 bases, 10 bases remained unmatched. The germline V gene has CDR1 SQVTM and CDR2 ANQGSEA. The CDR3 loop is CSVERPGGGGTEAFF. Written as DNA, the CDR3 is TGCAGCGTTGAACGGCCTGGAGGGGGCGGCACTGAAGCTTTCTTT. Looking up the rest from reference TRBV29-1 and TRBJ1-1 gives the full variable domain: SAVISQKPSRDICQRGTSLTIQCQVDSQVTMMFWYRQQPGQSLTLIATANQGSEATYESGFVIDKFPISRPNLTFSTLTVSNMSPEDSSIYLCSVERPGGGGTEAFFGQGTRLTVV.

A word on this clonotype: This could be a read error, since a much larger clone is one nucleotide away. The chain employs TRBV6-6 and TRBJ1-2; D gene uncertain. Germline V lookup: CDR1 MNHNY, CDR2 SVGAGI (reference sequence). The CDR3 covers 16 residues. The CDR3 nucleotides are TGTGCCCGCAGTCCTTCTGCGGCCACTCGGCATTTTGGCTACACCTTC. This gives the protein CARSPSAATRHFGYTF.

Concerning this clonotype: This may arise from a read error, as a much more abundant clone is one base away. The rearrangement uses TRBV4-3 and TRBJ2-1; no definite D call. Germline V CDR1 and CDR2: LGHNA, YSLEER. This CDR3 contains 12 residues. In nucleotides, the CDR3 is TGCGCCATCAGCCAAGGGCCCAATGAGCAGTTCTTC. It yields the protein CAISQGPNEQFF.

This clonotype appeared many times. This chain links TRBV20-1 with TRBJ2-3; 13 bases are a match to TRBD2. V lost 5 bases and J lost 9; bases outside the gene matches: 8. This CDR3 spans 14 amino acids. Per the germline V gene, CDR1 is DFQATT and CDR2 is SNEGSKA (reference sequence). The CDR3 loop is CSAPPTSGGRTQYF. In nucleotides, the CDR3 is TGCAGTGCTCCTCCGACTAGCGGGGGGAGAACGCAGTATTTT.

The chain couples TRBV4-1 to TRBJ2-3; TRBD1 aligns across 10 bases. This CDR3 spans 17 amino acids. The trim removed 1 base at V and 1 base at J, leaving 5 bases unmatched. Germline V gene sequence: CDR1 MGHRA, CDR2 YSYEKL. As DNA, the CDR3 is TGCGCCAGCAGCCAAGCCCGACAGGGGGCCGGCACAGATACGCAGTATTTT. It encodes CASSQARQGAGTDTQYF.

V and J are TRBV2 and TRBJ1-2; D not certain. The V end was cut by 7 bases, the J end by 0 bases, with 9 bases between. This CDR3 region has 13 residues. Germline CDR1 and CDR2: SNHLY and FYNNEI. CDR3 sequence reads: CASIPDSNYGYTF. As DNA, the CDR3 is TGTGCCAGCATCCCCGACTCTAACTATGGCTACACCTTC.

This chain links TRBV2 with TRBJ2-2; D gene unclear. The CDR3 totals 15 residues. Germline values: CDR1 SNHLY, CDR2 FYNNEI. Trimming pared 5 bases from V and 2 bases from J, leaving 12 bases between. DNA of the CDR3: TGTGCCAGCAGTCCCAGCGCCTTCAACACCGGGGAGCTGTTTTTT. Translation: CASSPSAFNTGELFF.

The chain has TRBV7-9 and TRBJ1-1; D is undetermined. The CDR3 has 12 amino acids. CDR1 and CDR2 from the germline V gene are SEHNR and FQNEAQ (reference sequence). Trimming left V 1 base short and J 8 bases short, with 8 bases between. Written as DNA, the CDR3 is TGTGCCAGCAGCTTAGAACAGAGAGAAGCTTTCTTT. Protein: CASSLEQREAFF.

This chain links TRBV4-3 with TRBJ2-7; D ambiguous. CDR1 is LGHNA, CDR2 YSLEER, per germline. This CDR3 spans 15 amino acids. The V gene lost 0 bases and the J gene lost 7 bases, with 16 bases spanning the gap. CDR3 region: CASSQDRTYEWEQYF. The CDR3, as DNA: TGCGCCAGCAGCCAAGATCGTACTTACGAATGGGAGCAGTACTTC.

The rearrangement uses TRBV7-2 and TRBJ2-7; either TRBD1 or TRBD2 may fit D (5 bases each). Between the trimmed V and J ends, which lost 4 bases and 7 bases, there was a span of 26 bases. This CDR3 comprises 17 residues. From germline, CDR1 is SGHTA and CDR2 FQGNSA. CDR3 sequence: CASSSQPGRGVHNEQYF. The CDR3 DNA follows: TGTGCCAGCAGCTCGCAACCAGGTCGAGGGGTCCACAATGAGCAGTACTTC.

This clonotype has just one count. J is TRBJ2-1 and V is TRBV19, with no clear D. TRBJ2-7 matches the DNA end more closely, so the J call is doubtful. The CDR3 loop spans 17 amino acids. Germline V lookup: CDR1 LNHDA, CDR2 SQIVND (reference sequence). The CDR3 spells CASSTPGAEYTYNEQYF. The CDR3 nucleotides are TGTGCCAGTAGTACCCCGGGTGCGGAGTATACCTACAATGAGCAGTACTTC.

The chain has TRBV21-1 and TRBJ2-6. TRBV21-1 is recorded as a pseudogene. The CDR3 has 16 residues. The CDR3 here is CASSKAASSGANVLTF. Written as DNA, the CDR3 is TGTGCCAGCAGCAAAGCGGCGAGCTCTGGGGCCAACGTCCTGACTTTC.

The V gene is TRBV27, the J gene TRBJ2-2; 8 bases line up with TRBD2. Germline values: CDR1 MNHEY, CDR2 SMNVEV (reference sequence). V dropped 4 bases and J dropped 1; count of bases not matched to a gene: 11. This CDR3 region has 18 residues. CDR3 sequence: CASSSLLGLAGNTGELFF. CDR3 nucleotide sequence: TGTGCCAGCAGTTCCCTCCTGGGCCTAGCGGGGAACACCGGGGAGCTGTTTTTT.

This clonotype appeared a few times. The rearrangement uses TRBV29-1 and TRBJ1-2, with a weak D call TRBD1 (5 bases). The germline V and J ends were trimmed by 2 bases and 6 bases, with 7 bases remaining between them. The CDR3 totals 11 residues. Germline CDR1 SQVTM, CDR2 ANQGSEA. The CDR3 region is CSVESGDGYTF. In DNA form, the CDR3 reads TGCAGCGTTGAATCGGGGGATGGCTACACCTTC.

This clonotype was detected a few times. The chain's CDR3 is CASSSRDRGPNEQFF. DNA of the CDR3: TGTGCCAGCAGCTCCCGGGACAGGGGCCCGAATGAGCAGTTCTTC. The chain combines TRBV7-9 with TRBJ2-1, with 10 bases that match TRBD1. Germline V gene lookup returns CDR1 SEHNR and CDR2 FQNEAQ (reference sequence). V lost 4 bases to trimming and J lost 7 bases; unmatched junction nucleotides: 7. This CDR3 is 15 amino acids long.